These 27 T cell receptor beta chains came from one sample sequenced in a study of T cell changes during pregnancy in multiple sclerosis. The data were produced by immunoSEQ multiplex PCR, yet TCRdb's version contains in-frame clones alone and is incomplete. The sample shows about 23,000 clones, over 75% of them seen only once. Sequenced here: CD8+ T cells from peripheral blood mononuclear cells, sampled after pregnancy. The receptors come from a female donor with multiple sclerosis, enrolled in a pregnancy study.

The V gene is TRBV5-4, the J gene TRBJ2-7; 10 nucleotides match TRBD2. The CDR3 sequence is 14 residues long. V lost 0 bases, J lost 3 bases, and 0 bases stayed unmatched. Germline CDR1 reads SGHNT; CDR2 reads YYREEE (reference sequence). CDR3 DNA: TGTGCCAGCAGCTTGGCTAGCGGGAGCTACGAGCAGTACTTC. It encodes CASSLASGSYEQYF.

The V call is TRBV19, the J call TRBJ2-7, with TRBD1 matching over 7 bases. V dropped 4 bases and J dropped 3; count of bases not matched to a gene: 9. Germline CDR1 and CDR2: LNHDA and SQIVND (reference sequence). The CDR3 is 15 amino acids. CDR3 nucleotide sequence: TGTGCCAGTAGTACGCTCACGGGACAGTTCTACGAGCAGTACTTC. The encoded protein is CASSTLTGQFYEQYF.

This clone was detected only a few times. V is TRBV28 and J is TRBJ2-3, with TRBD2 identical over 7 bases. The CDR3 loop spans 12 amino acids. The V segment lost 5 bases and the J segment 4 bases; nucleotides outside the gene matches: 0. Germline assignment: CDR1 MDHEN and CDR2 SYDVKM. The CDR3, as DNA: TGTGCCAGCAGTACTAGCGCAGATACGCAGTATTTT. It specifies CASSTSADTQYF.

The sample holds one count of this clone. The chain employs TRBV28 and TRBJ2-2, with D perhaps TRBD1 (6 bases). The CDR3 runs to 15 residues. Trimming took off 7 bases at V and 5 bases at J, with 17 bases between the two ends. Per germline, CDR1 MDHEN and CDR2 SYDVKM. CDR3 in amino acids: CASTFVTGGTGELFF. In DNA, the CDR3 is TGTGCCAGCACATTCGTGACAGGAGGAACCGGGGAGCTGTTTTTT.

This clone was seen only once. The gene calls are TRBV11-2 and TRBJ1-1, with D possibly being TRBD1 (5 bases). The CDR3 contains 16 residues. The ends were cut back, 6 bases at V and 1 base at J, with 18 bases in the middle. Germline V gene lookup returns CDR1 SGHAT and CDR2 FQNNGV. The DNA for the CDR3 is TGTGCCAGCAGTCGAAGGGTCCGGCAGGGGAACACTGAAGCTTTCTTT. Its protein is CASSRRVRQGNTEAFF.

This clone appeared once. The chain has TRBV7-4 and TRBJ1-1; D might be TRBD1 (6 bases). The V end was cut by 5 bases, the J end by 8 bases, with 15 bases between. The CDR3 sequence is 13 residues long. CDR1 SGHVT and CDR2 SQSDAQ come from the germline V gene. The CDR3 spells CASSRGQVGEAFF. CDR3 DNA sequence: TGTGCCAGCAGCAGGGGACAAGTTGGAGAAGCTTTCTTT.

This sequence joins TRBV27 and TRBJ2-1, with D possibly being TRBD2 (7 bases). V lost 4 bases, J lost 4 bases, and 11 bases lay in between. The CDR3 extends over 14 amino acids. Germline CDR1 MNHEY, CDR2 SMNVEV (reference sequence). This CDR3 reads CASSWGGLYNEQFF. The CDR3 DNA follows: TGTGCCAGCAGTTGGGGGGGCCTATACAATGAGCAGTTCTTC.

The chain couples TRBV7-6 to TRBJ1-1; TRBD1 matches at 7 bases. This CDR3 has 18 amino acids. V was pared by 1 base and J by 6 bases, with 17 bases of the junction left unmatched. Germline V gene lookup returns CDR1 SGHVS and CDR2 FNYEAQ. CDR3 residues: CASSLEGDRVRSEAEAFF. The CDR3 nucleotides are TGTGCCAGCAGCTTAGAGGGAGACAGGGTGAGGTCGGAGGCTGAAGCTTTCTTT.

The chain is built from TRBV7-9 and TRBJ2-3, with 9 nucleotides matching TRBD1. Germline V gene sequence: CDR1 SEHNR, CDR2 FQNEAQ (reference sequence). V lost 5 bases and J lost 3; bases outside the gene matches: 3. This CDR3 has 14 residues. The chain's CDR3 is CASSPDRGTDTQYF. DNA for the CDR3: TGTGCCAGCAGCCCAGACAGGGGGACAGATACGCAGTATTTT. Full variable domain (outside the CDR3, taken from reference TRBV7-9 and TRBJ2-3): DTGVSQNPRHKITKRGQNVTFRCDPISEHNRLYWYRQTLGQGPEFLTYFQNEAQLEKSRLLSDRFSAERPKGSFSTLEIQRTEQGDSAMYLCASSPDRGTDTQYFGPGTRLTVL.

The gene calls are TRBV4-1 and TRBJ2-7; D not resolved. The germline V gene encodes CDR1 MGHRA and CDR2 YSYEKL. Trimming cost V 2 bases and J 3 bases, with 5 bases left between them. The CDR3 totals 12 residues. The CDR3 loop reads CASSQTNYEQYF. The CDR3 DNA sequence: TGCGCCAGCAGCCAAACAAACTACGAGCAGTACTTC.

The CDR3 is CAWSAPFRGSYEQYF. The CDR3 region has the DNA TGTGCCTGGAGTGCCCCCTTTAGGGGTTCCTACGAGCAGTACTTC. The chain joins TRBV30 to TRBJ2-7, with D possibly being TRBD1 (5 bases). The CDR3 is 15 residues long. V was cut by 1 base and J by 1 base, with 14 bases left in between. Germline V gives CDR1 GTSNPN, CDR2 SVGIG (reference sequence).

The gene calls are TRBV19 and TRBJ1-1; D is unresolved. The CDR3 extends over 13 amino acids. The V end was cut by 3 bases, the J end by 4 bases, with 9 bases between. CDR1 is LNHDA and CDR2 is SQIVND in the germline V gene (reference sequence). This CDR3 reads CASSMTIITEAFF. The CDR3, as DNA: TGTGCCAGTAGTATGACAATTATCACTGAAGCTTTCTTT.

This chain connects TRBV28 to TRBJ2-7; 9 nucleotides match TRBD1. Per the germline V gene, CDR1 is MDHEN and CDR2 is SYDVKM. Trimming took 2 bases from V and 3 from J; bases not matched to a gene: 8. The CDR3 is 16 amino acids. CDR3 protein: CASSLVGQGLYYEQYF. The CDR3 coding sequence is TGTGCCAGCAGTTTAGTGGGACAGGGACTTTACTACGAGCAGTACTTC.

Only one count was recorded for this clone. The chain combines TRBV9 with TRBJ1-1; D remains ambiguous. Trimming cost V 1 base and J 6 bases, with 10 bases left between them. The germline V gene encodes CDR1 SGDLS and CDR2 YYNGEE. This CDR3 is built from 13 residues. CDR3 DNA: TGTGCCAGCAGCGTAAGTATGGGCTCTGAAGCTTTCTTT. This translates into CASSVSMGSEAFF.

DNA of the CDR3: TGTGCCAGCAGCTTAGGGGTGGGGCGCACAGATACGCAGTATTTT. Residues: CASSLGVGRTDTQYF. This rearrangement joins TRBV13 to TRBJ2-3; maybe TRBD1 (5 bases). Deletions cut 0 bases from V and 1 base from J, with 8 bases between. The CDR3 spans 15 residues. Germline V gene lookup returns CDR1 PRHDT and CDR2 FYEKMQ (reference sequence).

The chain couples TRBV7-9 to TRBJ2-5; TRBD2 matches 12 bases. The junction had 10 bases not matched to a gene; V was cut back by 6 bases and J by 5 bases. The CDR3 runs 16 residues. CDR1 is SEHNR, CDR2 FQNEAQ, per germline (reference sequence). CDR3 sequence reads: CASRSTSGRAWETQYF. The CDR3 DNA sequence: TGTGCCAGCAGGTCGACTAGCGGGAGAGCCTGGGAGACCCAGTACTTC.

CDR3 bases: TGCAGCGTTGTAAGGACATCAGGACACGAGCAGTACTTC. As protein: CSVVRTSGHEQYF. This chain uses TRBV29-1 with TRBJ2-7; D is perhaps TRBD1 (5 bases). There are 13 residues in the CDR3. Germline assignment: CDR1 SQVTM and CDR2 ANQGSEA. The germline V and J ends were trimmed by 4 bases and 5 bases, with 15 bases remaining between them.

V usage is TRBV5-6 and J usage is TRBJ2-7, with 10 positions matching TRBD1. CDR1 and CDR2 from the germline V gene are SGHDT and YYEEEE. This CDR3 has 16 residues. J lost 7 bases, V lost 4 bases, and 14 bases had no gene match. The CDR3 spells CASSAAPGQGHPEQYF. The CDR3 DNA sequence: TGTGCCAGCAGCGCGGCCCCGGGACAGGGGCACCCGGAGCAGTACTTC. Variable domain in full (rest from reference TRBV5-6 and TRBJ2-7): DAGVTQSPTHLIKTRGQQVTLRCSPKSGHDTVSWYQQALGQGPQFIFQYYEEEERQRGNFPDRFSGHQFPNYSSELNVNALLLGDSALYLCASSAAPGQGHPEQYFGPGTRLTVT.

The rearrangement joins TRBV4-1 to TRBJ2-1; 8 bases line up with TRBD2. The CDR3 totals 16 residues. The germline gives CDR1 MGHRA, CDR2 YSYEKL. V dropped 0 bases and J dropped 10; count of bases not matched to a gene: 11. CDR3 sequence (DNA): TGCGCCAGCAGCCAAGATACTAGCGGTTACTTTGGGGAGCAGTTCTTC. It yields the protein CASSQDTSGYFGEQFF.

The J gene is TRBJ2-1, the V gene TRBV9; TRBD2 might be the D (5 bases). Germline V CDR1 and CDR2: SGDLS, YYNGEE. With 4 bases removed from V and 6 bases from J, the gap between germline ends came to 17 bases. The CDR3 totals 15 residues. CDR3 DNA: TGTGCCAGCAGCTCTACTAGTATGGTCCGCAATGAGCAGTTCTTC. It codes for CASSSTSMVRNEQFF.

This chain uses TRBV7-3 with TRBJ2-2; a weak D match, TRBD1 (6 bases). The V gene's germline CDR1 is SGHTA and CDR2 FQGTGA. The ends were cut back, 8 bases at V and 1 base at J, with 14 bases in the middle. The CDR3 runs to 15 residues. The CDR3 loop is CASPCGGVNTGELFF. CDR3 DNA sequence: TGTGCCAGCCCCTGTGGGGGCGTGAACACCGGGGAGCTGTTTTTT. Full variable domain (outside the CDR3, taken from reference TRBV7-3 and TRBJ2-2): GAGVSQTPSNKVTEKGKYVELRCDPISGHTALYWYRQSLGQGPEFLIYFQGTGAADDSGLPNDRFFAVRPEGSVSTLKIQRTERGDSAVYLCASPCGGVNTGELFFGEGSRLTVL.

The V gene is TRBV7-2, the J gene TRBJ2-7, with 10 bases identical to TRBD1. CDR1 SGHTA and CDR2 FQGNSA come from the germline V gene. The CDR3 runs to 15 residues. Unmatched junction bases numbered 6, after V lost 4 bases and J lost 3 bases. The CDR3 sequence: CASSSLGQGDYEQYF. The CDR3, as DNA: TGTGCCAGCAGCTCACTCGGACAGGGGGACTACGAGCAGTACTTC.

J is TRBJ1-1 and V is TRBV19, with 9 bases that match TRBD1. The trim removed 8 bases at V and 3 bases at J, leaving 4 bases unmatched. The CDR3 loop spans 13 amino acids. The germline V gene encodes CDR1 LNHDA and CDR2 SQIVND (reference sequence). The CDR3 here is CASGRTGDTEAFF. In DNA form, the CDR3 reads TGTGCCAGTGGGCGGACAGGGGACACTGAAGCTTTCTTT.

This chain joins TRBV7-2 and TRBJ2-7, with TRBD2 matching 7 bases. CDR1 and CDR2 (germline): SGHTA, FQGNSA. The length of the CDR3 is 16 residues. V was pared by 2 bases and J by 3 bases, with 10 bases of the junction left unmatched. The CDR3 loop reads CASSLYAGAAGYEQYF. The CDR3 DNA is TGTGCCAGCAGCTTATACGCGGGAGCGGCAGGCTACGAGCAGTACTTC.

This sequence joins TRBV6-5 and TRBJ2-7; D possibly corresponds to TRBD1 (6 bases). Germline V gene data show CDR1 as MNHEY and CDR2 as SVGAGI. This CDR3 spans 14 amino acids. V lost 6 bases, J lost 2 bases, and 14 bases lay in between. The CDR3 nucleotides read TGTGCCAGCAGCAACCGCGGACAGACCTACGAGCAGTACTTC. Amino acids: CASSNRGQTYEQYF.

The chain carries TRBV28 and TRBJ2-1, with 10 bases identical to TRBD2. Trimming removed 6 bases from V and 7 bases from J; junction bases left unmatched: 9. Germline V lookup: CDR1 MDHEN, CDR2 SYDVKM. This CDR3 has 15 residues. This CDR3 is CASSLIAGGPNEQFF. DNA of the CDR3: TGTGCCAGCAGCTTAATAGCGGGAGGACCTAATGAGCAGTTCTTC.

The chain employs TRBV27 and TRBJ2-3; TRBD1 matches 9 bases. Germline assignment: CDR1 MNHEY and CDR2 SMNVEV (reference sequence). This CDR3 is built from 17 residues. V lost 4 bases to trimming and J lost 6 bases; unmatched junction nucleotides: 14. As DNA, the CDR3 is TGTGCCAGCAGTTCCGTAGGTTCGGGACAGGGCATGGATACGCAGTATTTT. Protein: CASSSVGSGQGMDTQYF.